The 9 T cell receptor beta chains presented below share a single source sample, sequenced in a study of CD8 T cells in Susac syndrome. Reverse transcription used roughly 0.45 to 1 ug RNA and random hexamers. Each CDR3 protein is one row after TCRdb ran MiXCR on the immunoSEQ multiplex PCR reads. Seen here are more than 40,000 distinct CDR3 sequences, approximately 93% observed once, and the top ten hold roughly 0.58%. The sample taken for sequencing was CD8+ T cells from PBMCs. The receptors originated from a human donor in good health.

The DNA of the CDR3 is TGCAGCGTGCTCGGGCGGGAGGTCCCCCCCGGCACAGATACGCAGTATTTT. Protein sequence: CSVLGREVPPGTDTQYF. The V call is TRBV29-1, the J call TRBJ2-3, with 8 bases aligning to TRBD2. Germline CDR1 and CDR2: SQVTM and ANQGSEA. The V gene end was trimmed by 6 bases and the J gene end by 1 base; junction bases not matched to a gene: 15. The CDR3 is made up of 17 amino acids.

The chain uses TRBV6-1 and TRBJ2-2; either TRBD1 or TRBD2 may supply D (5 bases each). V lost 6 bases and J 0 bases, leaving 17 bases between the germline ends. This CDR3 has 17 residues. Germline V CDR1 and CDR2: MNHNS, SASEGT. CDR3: CASSLIGTFANTGELFF. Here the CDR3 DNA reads TGTGCCAGCAGCCTTATTGGGACCTTCGCGAACACCGGGGAGCTGTTTTTT.

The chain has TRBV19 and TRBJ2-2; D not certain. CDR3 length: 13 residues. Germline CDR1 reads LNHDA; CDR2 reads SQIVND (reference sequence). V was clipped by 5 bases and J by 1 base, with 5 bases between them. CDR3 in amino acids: CASSGGNTGELFF. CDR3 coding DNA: TGTGCCAGTAGTGGCGGGAACACCGGGGAGCTGTTTTTT.

The CDR3 loop reads CASSARQGSTGELFF. The CDR3 region has the DNA TGTGCCAGCAGCGCCCGACAGGGAAGTACCGGGGAGCTGTTTTTT. The rearrangement links TRBV9 to TRBJ2-2; 7 positions agree with TRBD1. V was pared by 3 bases and J by 5 bases, with 7 bases of the junction left unmatched. The CDR3 is made up of 15 amino acids. Looked up from germline, CDR1 is SGDLS and CDR2 is YYNGEE.

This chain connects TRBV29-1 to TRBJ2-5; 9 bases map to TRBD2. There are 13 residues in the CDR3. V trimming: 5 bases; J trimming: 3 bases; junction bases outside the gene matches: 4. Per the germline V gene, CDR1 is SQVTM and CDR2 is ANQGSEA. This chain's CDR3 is CSVQLAGEETQYF. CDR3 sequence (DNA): TGCAGCGTTCAGTTAGCGGGAGAAGAGACCCAGTACTTC.

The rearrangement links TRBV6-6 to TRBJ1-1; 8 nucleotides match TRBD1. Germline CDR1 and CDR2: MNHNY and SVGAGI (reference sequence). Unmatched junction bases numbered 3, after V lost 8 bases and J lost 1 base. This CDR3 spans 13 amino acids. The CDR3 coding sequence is TGTGCCAGCCGGACAGGGCCGAACACTGAAGCTTTCTTT. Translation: CASRTGPNTEAFF.

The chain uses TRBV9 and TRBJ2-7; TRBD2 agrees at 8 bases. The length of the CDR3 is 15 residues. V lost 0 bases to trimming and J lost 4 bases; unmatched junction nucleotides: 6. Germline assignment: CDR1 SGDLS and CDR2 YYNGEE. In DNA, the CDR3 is TGTGCCAGCAGCGTAGGGACGGGAGGGCCTTACGAGCAGTACTTC. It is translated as CASSVGTGGPYEQYF. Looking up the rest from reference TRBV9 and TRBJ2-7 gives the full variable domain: DSGVTQTPKHLITATGQRVTLRCSPRSGDLSVYWYQQSLDQGLQFLIQYYNGEERAKGNILERFSAQQFPDLHSELNLSSLELGDSALYFCASSVGTGGPYEQYFGPGTRLTVT.

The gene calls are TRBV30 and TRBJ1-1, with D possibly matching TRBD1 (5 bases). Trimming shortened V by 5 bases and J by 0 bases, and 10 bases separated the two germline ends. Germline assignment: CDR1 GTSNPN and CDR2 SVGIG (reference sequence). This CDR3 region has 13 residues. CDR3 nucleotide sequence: TGTGCCTGGCAGGGAGAAATGAACACTGAAGCTTTCTTT. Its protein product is CAWQGEMNTEAFF.

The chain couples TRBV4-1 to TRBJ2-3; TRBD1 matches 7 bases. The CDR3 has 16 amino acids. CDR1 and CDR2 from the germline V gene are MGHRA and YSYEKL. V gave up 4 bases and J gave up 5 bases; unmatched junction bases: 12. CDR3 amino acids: CASSPRVQGMGDTQYF. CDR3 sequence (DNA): TGCGCCAGCAGCCCCAGGGTACAGGGGATGGGAGATACGCAGTATTTT.